This T cell receptor (beta chain) was captured by sequencing in a study of CD8+ T cells in alopecia areata. Broader study findings: Alphabeta T cells residing in normal skin are also sequenced in scalp samples.

The CDR3 length is 13 residues. The V gene's germline CDR1 is MDHEN and CDR2 SYDVKM. V lost 6 bases and J 1 base, leaving 9 bases between the germline ends. This clone was picked up a small number of times. What it binds is not known. Cell sorting on a FACSAria was used to separate CD4+ and CD8+ T cells from the PBMCs. Isolated RNA was reverse transcribed into cDNA used as the sequencing template. This table comes from immunoSEQ multiplex PCR, and its TCRdb copy is limited to in-frame clones, with some not included. The sample contains about 110,000 clones, 55% to 75% of which appear only once. The gene calls are TRBV28 and TRBJ1-1; D is unresolved. The sequence was obtained from a human donor in good health. The specimen was CD8+ T cells sorted from blood. The DNA for the CDR3 is TGTGCCAGCAGCCTACAGTGGAACACTGAAGCTTTCTTT. Translated: CASSLQWNTEAFF.